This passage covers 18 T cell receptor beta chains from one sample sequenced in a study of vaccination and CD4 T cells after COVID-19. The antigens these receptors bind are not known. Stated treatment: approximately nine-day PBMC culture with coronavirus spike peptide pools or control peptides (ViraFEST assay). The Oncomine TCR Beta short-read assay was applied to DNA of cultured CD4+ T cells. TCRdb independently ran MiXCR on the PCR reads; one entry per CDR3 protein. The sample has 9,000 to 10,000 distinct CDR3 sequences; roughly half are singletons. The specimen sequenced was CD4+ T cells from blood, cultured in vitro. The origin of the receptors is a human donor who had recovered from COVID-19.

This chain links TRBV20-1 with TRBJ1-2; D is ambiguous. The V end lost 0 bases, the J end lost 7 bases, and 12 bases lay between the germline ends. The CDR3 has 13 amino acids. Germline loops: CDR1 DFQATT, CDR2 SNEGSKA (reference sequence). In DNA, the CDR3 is TGCAGTGCTAGAGATTTGACATCCCGTGGCTACACCTTC. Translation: CSARDLTSRGYTF.

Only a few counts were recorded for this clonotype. In nucleotides, the CDR3 is TGTGCCACCAGTGACCCTATTGGAGATACGCAGTATTTT. Translation gives CATSDPIGDTQYF. V usage is TRBV24-1 and J usage is TRBJ2-3; D is undetermined. The CDR3 length is 13 residues. The V and J ends lost 4 bases and 5 bases respectively, with 9 bases between them. Looked up from germline, CDR1 is KGHDR and CDR2 is SFDVKD.

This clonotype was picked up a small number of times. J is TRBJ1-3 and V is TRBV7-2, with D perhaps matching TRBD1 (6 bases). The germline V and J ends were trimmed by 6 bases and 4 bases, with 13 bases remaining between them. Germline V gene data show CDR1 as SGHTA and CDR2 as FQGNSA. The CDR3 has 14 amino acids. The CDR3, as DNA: TGTGCCAGCAGAAGAACAGGGTCCGGAAACACCATATATTTT. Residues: CASRRTGSGNTIYF.

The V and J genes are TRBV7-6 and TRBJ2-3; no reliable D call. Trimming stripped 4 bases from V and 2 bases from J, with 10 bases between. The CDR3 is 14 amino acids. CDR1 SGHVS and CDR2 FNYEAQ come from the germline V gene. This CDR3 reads CASSSLRTTDTQYF. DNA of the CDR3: TGTGCCAGCAGCTCCCTAAGAACCACAGATACGCAGTATTTT.

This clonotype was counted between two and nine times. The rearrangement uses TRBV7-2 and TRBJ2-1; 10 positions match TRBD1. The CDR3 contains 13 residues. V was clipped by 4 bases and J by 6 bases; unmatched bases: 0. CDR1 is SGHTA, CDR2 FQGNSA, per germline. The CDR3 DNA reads TGTGCCAGCAGCTGGGACAGGGGCAATGAGCAGTTCTTC. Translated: CASSWDRGNEQFF.

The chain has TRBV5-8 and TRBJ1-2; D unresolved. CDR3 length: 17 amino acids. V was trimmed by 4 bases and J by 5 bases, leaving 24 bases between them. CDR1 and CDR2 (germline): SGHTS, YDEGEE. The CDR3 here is CASSQETLRTMTYGYTF. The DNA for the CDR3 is TGTGCCAGCAGCCAAGAAACTCTACGGACTATGACTTATGGCTACACCTTC.

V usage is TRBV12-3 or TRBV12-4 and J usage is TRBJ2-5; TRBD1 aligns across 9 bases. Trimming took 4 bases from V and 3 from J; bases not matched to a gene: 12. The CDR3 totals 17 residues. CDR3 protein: CASSSSPWTGAEETQYF. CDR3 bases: TGTGCCAGCAGTTCCTCCCCCTGGACAGGGGCGGAAGAGACCCAGTACTTC.

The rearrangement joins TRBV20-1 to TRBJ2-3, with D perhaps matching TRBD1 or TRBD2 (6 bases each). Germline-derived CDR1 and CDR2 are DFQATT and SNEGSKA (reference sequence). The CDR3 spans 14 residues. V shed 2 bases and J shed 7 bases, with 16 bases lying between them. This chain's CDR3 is CSARRLARGYTQYF. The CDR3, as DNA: TGCAGTGCTAGAAGGCTAGCGAGGGGGTATACGCAGTATTTT.

The CDR3 DNA sequence: TGCAGCGTTGGGACAGGGCTCCCCAATGGCTACACCTTC. The encoded protein is CSVGTGLPNGYTF. This rearrangement joins TRBV29-1 to TRBJ1-2; 8 nucleotides line up with TRBD1. Germline CDR1 and CDR2: SQVTM and ANQGSEA. This CDR3 is 13 amino acids long. Trimming took 4 bases from V and 6 from J; bases not matched to a gene: 7.

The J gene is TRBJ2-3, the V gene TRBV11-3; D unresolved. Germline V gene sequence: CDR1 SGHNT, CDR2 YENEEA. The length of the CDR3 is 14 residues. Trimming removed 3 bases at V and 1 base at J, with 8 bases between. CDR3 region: CASSFGQRTDTQYF. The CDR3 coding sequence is TGTGCCAGCAGCTTCGGGCAGCGCACAGATACGCAGTATTTT. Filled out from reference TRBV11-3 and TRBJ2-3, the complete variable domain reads EAGVVQSPRYKIIEKKQPVAFWCNPISGHNTLYWYLQNLGQGPELLIRYENEEAVDDSQLPKDRFSAERLKGVDSTLKIQPAELGDSAVYLCASSFGQRTDTQYFGPGTRLTVL.

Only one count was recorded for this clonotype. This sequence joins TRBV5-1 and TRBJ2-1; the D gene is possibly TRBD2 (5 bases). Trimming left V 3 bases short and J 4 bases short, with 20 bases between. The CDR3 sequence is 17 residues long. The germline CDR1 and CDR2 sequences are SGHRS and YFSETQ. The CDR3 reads CASSSTHGAVFYNEQFF. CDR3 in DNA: TGCGCCAGCAGCTCAACGCATGGAGCGGTCTTTTACAATGAGCAGTTCTTC.

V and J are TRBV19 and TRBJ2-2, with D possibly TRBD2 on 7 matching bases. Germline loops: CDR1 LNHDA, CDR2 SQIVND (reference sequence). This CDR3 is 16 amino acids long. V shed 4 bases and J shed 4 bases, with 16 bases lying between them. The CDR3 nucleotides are TGTGCCAGTAGTAGGGGAGGGGGTTGGGGCACCGGGGAGCTGTTTTTT. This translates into CASSRGGGWGTGELFF.

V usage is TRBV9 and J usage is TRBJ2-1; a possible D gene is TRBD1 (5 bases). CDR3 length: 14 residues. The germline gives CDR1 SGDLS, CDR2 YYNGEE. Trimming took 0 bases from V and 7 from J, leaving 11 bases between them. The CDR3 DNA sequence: TGTGCCAGCAGCGTAGCAGGGTCCGGGAATGAGCAGTTCTTC. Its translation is CASSVAGSGNEQFF.

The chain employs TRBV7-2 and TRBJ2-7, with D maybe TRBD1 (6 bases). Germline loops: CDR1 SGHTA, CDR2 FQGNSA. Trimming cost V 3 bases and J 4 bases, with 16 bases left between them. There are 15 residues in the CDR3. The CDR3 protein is CASSFWAGASYEQYF. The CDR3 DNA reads TGTGCCAGCAGCTTCTGGGCAGGGGCATCGTACGAGCAGTACTTC.

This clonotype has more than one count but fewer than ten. The CDR3 coding sequence is TGTGCCAGCAGCCTTGGGACGGCGACTGAAGCTTTCTTT. Its translation is CASSLGTATEAFF. The chain is built from TRBV7-3 and TRBJ1-1; possible D gene TRBD1, 5 bases. The V end lost 5 bases, the J end lost 5 bases, and 12 bases lay between the germline ends. The CDR3 length is 13 residues. Germline CDR1 SGHTA, CDR2 FQGTGA.

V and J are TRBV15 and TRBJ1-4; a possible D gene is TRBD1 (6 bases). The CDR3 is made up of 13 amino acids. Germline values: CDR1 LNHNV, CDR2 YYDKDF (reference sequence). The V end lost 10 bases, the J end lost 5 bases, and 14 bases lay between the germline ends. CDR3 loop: CAISRGGNEKLFF. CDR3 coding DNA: TGTGCCATTTCCAGGGGAGGCAATGAAAAACTGTTTTTT.

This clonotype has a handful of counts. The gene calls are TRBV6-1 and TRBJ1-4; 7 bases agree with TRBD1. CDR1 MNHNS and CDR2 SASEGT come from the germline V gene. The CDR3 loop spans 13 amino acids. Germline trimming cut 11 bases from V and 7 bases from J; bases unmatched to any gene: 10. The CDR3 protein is CAATQGFGEKLFF. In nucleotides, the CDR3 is TGTGCCGCAACACAGGGGTTCGGTGAAAAACTGTTTTTT.

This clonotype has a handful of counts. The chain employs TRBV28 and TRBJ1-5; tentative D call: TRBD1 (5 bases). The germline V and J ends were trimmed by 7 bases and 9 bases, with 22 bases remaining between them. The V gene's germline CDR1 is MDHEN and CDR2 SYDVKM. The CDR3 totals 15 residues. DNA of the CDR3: TGTGCCAGCACCACCGGGGGGAACGGAAAGGGGCCCCAGCATTTT. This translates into CASTTGGNGKGPQHF.